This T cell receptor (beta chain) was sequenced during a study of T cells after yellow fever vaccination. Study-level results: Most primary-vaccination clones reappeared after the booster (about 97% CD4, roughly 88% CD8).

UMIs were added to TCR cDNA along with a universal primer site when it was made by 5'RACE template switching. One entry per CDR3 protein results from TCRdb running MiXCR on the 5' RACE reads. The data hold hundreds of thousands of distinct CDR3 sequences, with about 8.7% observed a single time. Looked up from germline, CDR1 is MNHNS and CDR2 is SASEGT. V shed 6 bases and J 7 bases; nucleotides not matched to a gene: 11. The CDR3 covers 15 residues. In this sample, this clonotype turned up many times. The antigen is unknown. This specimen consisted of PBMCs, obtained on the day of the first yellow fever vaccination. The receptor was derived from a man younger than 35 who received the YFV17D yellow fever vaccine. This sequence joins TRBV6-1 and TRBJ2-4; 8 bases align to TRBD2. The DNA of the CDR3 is TGTGCCAGCAGCCCGGGACTAGAAAGTCTGAACATTCAGTACTTC. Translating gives CASSPGLESLNIQYF.